A selection of T cell receptor beta chains follows, all from one sample in a study of blood T cell repertoires in COVID-19. The table came from immunoSEQ multiplex PCR; TCRdb's copy has only in-frame clones and leaves some out. The sample carries 110,000 to 150,000 clones, over 70% recorded once. The sequenced sample was peripheral blood. Receptors were obtained from a man over 45 with active or convalescent COVID-19. Each CDR3 is given without its conserved first and last residue.

ASSSPRGTASSYGYT,TRBJ1-2,TRBV11-2
ASSSPGEGNTIY,TRBJ1-3,TRBV6-5
ASSIWQEDQPQH,TRBJ1-5,TRBV19
ASSPIQGLTEAF,TRBJ1-1,TRBV28
ASSLDAGVGTDTQY,TRBJ2-3,TRBV5-1
ASSLPVVRGKRLQAF,TRBJ1-1,TRBV28
AISEVGREDTQY,TRBJ2-3,TRBV10-3
ASSSRTYPTDTQY,TRBJ2-3,TRBV19
ASKGRLAVYNEQF,TRBJ2-1,TRBV6-6
ASSSDWIGGYT,TRBJ1-2,TRBV18
ASSMARSYNEQF,TRBJ2-1,TRBV19
ASSSPVGAGDGYT,TRBJ1-2,TRBV28
ASSMASGRSGSYNEQF,TRBJ2-1,TRBV19
ASSVPGTYGYT,TRBJ1-2,TRBV18
ASSPGGPYNSPLH,TRBJ1-6,TRBV9
ASSPIAGGYNEQF,TRBJ2-1,TRBV13
ASSLGTSGNNEQF,TRBJ2-1,TRBV7-8
ASSSGQVKNIQY,TRBJ2-4,TRBV5-1
ASSVGWGRSEKLF,TRBJ1-4,TRBV9
ASSSARGTVSYEQY,TRBJ2-7,TRBV10-1
ASSKVCTSGRSYEQY,TRBJ2-7,TRBV21-1
ASSRLIQGGTEAF,TRBJ1-1,TRBV7-8
ASSMAASYEQY,TRBJ2-7,TRBV19
ASKIQGANGELF,TRBJ2-2,TRBV19
ASSPRQGGAYEQY,TRBJ2-7,TRBV5-1